The next 11 T cell receptor beta chains were all read from a single sample in a study of response to subunit inactivated influenza vaccine. TCRdb re-analysed the RT-PCR reads in MiXCR, keeping a single row per CDR3 protein. The table shows around 480,000 distinct CDR3 sequences, with approximately 11% occurring only once. The starting material was PBMCs from blood, obtained about 6 weeks after vaccination. The receptor source for this set is a man aged 50 to 59 who received an inactivated influenza vaccine.

On this clonotype: Being one base from a much bigger clone, this may be a read error. V is TRBV15 and J is TRBJ2-7; D gene ambiguous. CDR1 LNHNV and CDR2 YYDKDF come from the germline V gene (reference sequence). This CDR3 has 13 amino acids. The ends were cut back, 3 bases at V and 4 bases at J, with 10 bases in the middle. CDR3 amino acids: CATSSGSVYEQYF. For the CDR3, the DNA is TGTGCCACCAGCAGCGGCAGCGTATACGAGCAGTACTTC.

This clonotype occurred many times. V and J are TRBV7-2 and TRBJ2-1, with D perhaps assigned TRBD1 or TRBD2 (5 bases each). Germline-derived CDR1 and CDR2 are SGHTA and FQGNSA. With 5 bases removed from V and 14 bases from J, the gap between germline ends came to 25 bases. The CDR3 totals 15 residues. CDR3 in DNA: TGTGCCAGCAGCCCAGAAGGTGGTGGTGAGGGGTTAAAGTTCTTC. It is translated as CASSPEGGGEGLKFF.

This sequence joins TRBV24-1 and TRBJ2-1; 8 bases match TRBD1. Germline V lookup: CDR1 KGHDR, CDR2 SFDVKD. Germline trimming cut 1 base from V and 5 bases from J; bases unmatched to any gene: 6. The length of the CDR3 is 16 residues. The CDR3 nucleotides read TGTGCCACCAGTGATTTCCGGGACAGGAAAAACAATGAGCAGTTCTTC. Translated: CATSDFRDRKNNEQFF.

The J gene is TRBJ2-6, the V gene TRBV5-1, with 9 bases aligning to TRBD1. The V gene's germline CDR1 is SGHRS and CDR2 YFSETQ. The CDR3 runs 19 residues. Trimming cost V 1 base and J 1 base; bases outside gene matches: 9. The CDR3 bases are TGCGCCAGCAGCTTGCGGGGACAGGGTATTCTGTCTGGGGCCAACGTCCTGACTTTC. It codes for CASSLRGQGILSGANVLTF.

There are a few counts of this clonotype. No conserved phenylalanine or tryptophan ends this CDR3, so it is likely a read error. The limits of the CDR3 on the DNA are not certain, so only TCRdb's listed CDR3 is given. The rearrangement joins TRBV29-1 to TRBJ2-1; the listed D gene, TRBD1, was not tested against the DNA. Germline V lookup: CDR1 SQVTM, CDR2 ANQGSEA. The CDR3 spans 9 residues, counting both ends. The CDR3 loop is CSAEPGQGL.

This chain connects TRBV28 to TRBJ1-5; 10 bases agree with TRBD1. V trimming: 5 bases; J trimming: 11 bases; junction bases outside the gene matches: 6. The CDR3 is 13 residues long. CDR1 MDHEN and CDR2 SYDVKM come from the germline V gene. CDR3: CASSRQGARSQHF. CDR3 bases: TGTGCCAGCAGTCGACAGGGGGCGAGGTCCCAGCATTTT.

The V gene is TRBV12-3 or TRBV12-4, the J gene TRBJ1-1, with D perhaps TRBD1 (5 bases). The CDR3 loop spans 13 amino acids. Trimming took off 6 bases at V and 6 bases at J, with 14 bases between the two ends. The CDR3 sequence: CASRGPGPAEAFF. CDR3 DNA sequence: TGTGCCAGCAGGGGACCGGGTCCTGCTGAAGCTTTCTTT.

CDR3 bases: TGTGCAAGTCGCTCGGCGGGTGCAGCTGAAGCTTTCTTT. It is translated as CASRSAGAAEAFF. This chain links TRBV12-2 with TRBJ1-1. TRBV12-2 is a pseudogene segment. CDR3 length: 13 amino acids.

This clonotype was counted only a few times. It may be a read error: a sequence one base away is much more abundant. The chain links TRBV11-2 to TRBJ1-2; tentative D call: TRBD1 (5 bases). The CDR3 consists of 12 residues. The V end lost 5 bases, the J end lost 4 bases, and 8 bases lay between the germline ends. Germline V gene sequence: CDR1 SGHAT, CDR2 FQNNGV. The CDR3 DNA sequence: TGTGCCAGCAGCGAGGGGACCTATGGCTACACCTTC. Translated, it gives CASSEGTYGYTF.

The chain uses TRBV20-1 and TRBJ2-1, with D perhaps assigned TRBD1 or TRBD2 (5 bases each). Germline CDR1 and CDR2: DFQATT and SNEGSKA (reference sequence). The CDR3 totals 12 residues. V was cut by 2 bases and J by 10 bases, with 12 bases left in between. The CDR3 coding sequence is TGCAGTGCTAGAAAAACTAGACAGGAGCAGTTCTTC. It yields the protein CSARKTRQEQFF.

V gene TRBV5-8 combines with J gene TRBJ2-3; D is tentatively TRBD1 or TRBD2 (5 bases each). Germline V gives CDR1 SGHTS, CDR2 YDEGEE. The CDR3 has 16 residues. The V end lost 4 bases, the J end lost 0 bases, and 15 bases lay between the germline ends. CDR3 sequence reads: CASSPVSGRSTDTQYF. CDR3 coding DNA: TGTGCCAGCAGCCCGGTATCGGGACGGAGCACAGATACGCAGTATTTT. The entire variable domain, with the rest obtained from reference TRBV5-8 and TRBJ2-3, is as follows: EAGVTQSPTHLIKTRGQQATLRCSPISGHTSVYWYQQALGLGLQFLLWYDEGEERNRGNFPPRFSGRQFPNYSSELNVNALELEDSALYLCASSPVSGRSTDTQYFGPGTRLTVL.